The entry below gives a single TCR beta chain sequence along with its context. What it recognizes is unknown. The sample is drawn from a study of healthy donors' naive CD4 and CD8 T cells. Findings of the study overall: Negatively charged CDR3s marked CD8+ lineage; positively charged CDR3s marked CD4+ lineage. Bulk sequencing left alpha and beta chains unpaired.

A linear amplification protocol produced the TCR libraries from about 510 ng of total RNA. As handled by the study authors: Sequencing covered around 78,000 rearranged alpha-chain transcripts across four or five healthy donors. Using its own MiXCR run on the reads, TCRdb lists one record per CDR3 protein. None of the V and J calls come from the authors' own analysis; TCRdb made them. The repertoire has about 200,000 distinct CDR3 sequences, 65% to 75% of them found once; the top ten carry roughly 2.3%. The germline V gene encodes CDR1 SQVTM and CDR2 ANQGSEA. The V gene lost 4 bases and the J gene lost 1 base, with 14 bases spanning the gap. The CDR3 is 14 amino acids. Sorting defined naive CD4+ as CD4+CD8-CD45RO-CD45RA+ and naive CD8+ as CD8+CD4-CD45RA+CD27bright.

This sequence was found in a pool of human donors in good health; the sample pools cells from several healthy donors. Sequenced: naive CD4+ and CD8+ T cells sorted from blood, pooled from several donors. This sequence joins TRBV29-1 and TRBJ2-7; the D call may be TRBD1 or TRBD2 (5 bases each). CDR3 in DNA: TGCAGCGTTGCCGGGACGGCCCGATCCTACGAGCAGTACTTC. It encodes CSVAGTARSYEQYF.